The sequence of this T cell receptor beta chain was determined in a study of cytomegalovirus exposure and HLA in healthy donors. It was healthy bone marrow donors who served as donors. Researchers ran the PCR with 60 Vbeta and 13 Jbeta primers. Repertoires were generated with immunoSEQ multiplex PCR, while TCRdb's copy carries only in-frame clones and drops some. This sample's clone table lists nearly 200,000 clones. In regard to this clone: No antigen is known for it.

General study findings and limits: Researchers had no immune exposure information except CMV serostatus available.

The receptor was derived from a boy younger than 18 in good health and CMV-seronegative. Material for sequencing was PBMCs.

The CDR3 is CASSEASGGAVGTDTQYF. The CDR3 bases are TGCGCCAGCAGTGAGGCTAGCGGGGGGGCGGTAGGCACAGATACGCAGTATTTT. The V and J genes are TRBV10-1 and TRBJ2-3, with TRBD2 matching over 12 bases. Per germline, CDR1 WNHNN and CDR2 SYGVQD (reference sequence). With V trimmed by 2 bases and J by 1 base, 7 bases remained unmatched. CDR3 length equals 18 residues.